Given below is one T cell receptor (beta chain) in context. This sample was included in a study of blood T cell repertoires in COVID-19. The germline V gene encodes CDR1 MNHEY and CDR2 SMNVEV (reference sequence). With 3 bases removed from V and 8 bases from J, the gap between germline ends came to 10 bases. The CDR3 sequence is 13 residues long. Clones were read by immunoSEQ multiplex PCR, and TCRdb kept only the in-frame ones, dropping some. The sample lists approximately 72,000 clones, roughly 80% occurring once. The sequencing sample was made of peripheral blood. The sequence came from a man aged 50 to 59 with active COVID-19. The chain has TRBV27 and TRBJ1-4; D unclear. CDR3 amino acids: CASSFFGGEKLFF. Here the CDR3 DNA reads TGTGCCAGCAGTTTTTTTGGTGGCGAAAAACTGTTTTTT. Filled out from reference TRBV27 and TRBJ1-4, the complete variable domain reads EAQVTQNPRYLITVTGKKLTVTCSQNMNHEYMSWYRQDPGLGLRQIYYSMNVEVTDKGDVPEGYKVSRKEKRNFPLILESPSPNQTSLYFCASSFFGGEKLFFGSGTQLSVL.